Below, 2 T cell receptor beta chains from the same sample are listed, as sequenced in a study of blood T cell repertoires in COVID-19. Measured with immunoSEQ multiplex PCR; TCRdb has only the in-frame clones, and not every one. The data contain fewer than 65,000 clones, around four fifths of them seen just once; the ten biggest clones take up more than 10%. The sequencing input was peripheral blood. Receptors originate from a human donor in a cohort sampled during active COVID-19.

This rearrangement joins TRBV18 to TRBJ2-1; unclear D gene. The CDR3 is made up of 14 amino acids. Germline V gene sequence: CDR1 KGHSH, CDR2 LQKENI. V shed 3 bases and J shed 2 bases, with 8 bases lying between them. CDR3 coding DNA: TGTGCCAGCTCACCCTCGGCGGCCTACAATGAGCAGTTCTTC. Encoded protein: CASSPSAAYNEQFF. Combining the CDR3 with reference TRBV18 and TRBJ2-1 gives the whole variable domain NAGVMQNPRHLVRRRGQEARLRCSPMKGHSHVYWYRQLPEEGLKFMVYLQKENIIDESGMPKERFSAEFPKEGPSILRIQQVVRGDSAAYFCASSPSAAYNEQFFGPGTRLTVL.

Here the CDR3 DNA reads TGTGCCAGTAAGGTAAACGGGGGTGAGCAGTACTTC. Protein: CASKVNGGEQYF. The genes are TRBV19 and TRBJ2-7; TRBD2 is a possible D gene (6 bases). The V gene lost 7 bases and the J gene lost 7 bases, with 14 bases spanning the gap. This CDR3 contains 12 residues. Per the germline V gene, CDR1 is LNHDA and CDR2 is SQIVND (reference sequence).